The source of this TCR beta chain is a study of shared clonotypes between healthy human individuals (dated by TCRdb to about 2020). At the level of the whole study: A couple of women and a few men aged 18 to 49 years were included in the cohort. Per donor, three plates each were used for CD4 naive and CD4 memory, two for CD8 naive, and one for CD8 memory. To estimate repertoire size and how much clonotypes are shared between individuals, the study performed deep sequencing of blood TCR repertoires from a few healthy adults. Libraries were prepared and TCR repertoires were sequenced by different laboratories using diverse techniques, in order to increase sequencing depth and limit assay-specific biases. Per donor, leukapheresis produced somewhere between about 0.9 and 9.5 billion PBMCs.

Study-wide findings and limitations: Even with the large sequencing depth, rarefaction of the sorted-subset datasets indicated that sequencing was incomplete. Compared with non-shared clonotypes, the clonotypes found in all four sorted-subset donors had higher generation probabilities. Sampling was restricted to blood, and TCR repertoires in tissue are likely to differ from TCR repertoires in blood. Estimated clonotype richness was generally larger for naive than for memory subsets. Pairwise subsampling indicated that sequencing depth was expected to affect the degree of clonotype sharing among donors. Because the study included only a small number of donors, the genetic and exposure-history diversity represented was limited. Sharing across a handful of donors was observed for approximately 5% of naive CD4, under 4% of naive CD8, 2% to 2.5% of memory CD4, and roughly 0.4% of memory CD8 clonotypes.

Healthy HIV-negative adults with no recently reported acute infections or vaccinations were included as donors. Every donor was a Caucasian adult living in Nashville, Tennessee, USA. Magnetic negative selection was used to enrich CD4+ T cells, after which naive cells were positively selected on CD45RA and the negative fraction became the memory subset. Blood was collected by leukapheresis, and PBMCs were isolated by Ficoll-Histopaque density gradient centrifugation and then cryopreserved in liquid nitrogen vapor phase. Purity and quantity of every magnetically sorted T cell population were checked by analytical flow cytometry. Genomic DNA was isolated from every sorted fraction and measured by UV absorbance on a Nanodrop 2000c. TCR CDR3 regions were amplified from genomic DNA by multiplex PCR using the deep immunoSEQ assay. For each cell subset, the extracted genomic DNA was distributed evenly across all wells of several immunoSEQ 96-well plates, and each plate served as one replicate. For sorted subsets, roughly 200 ng of genomic DNA, equivalent to some 30,000 T cell genomes, went into each replicate PCR. Purified libraries were quantified with a Qubit 3.0 fluorometer, sized on a Bioanalyzer 2100, and re-quantified with the KAPA Library Quantification kit. Every immunoSEQ 96-well plate was sequenced on a dedicated single-read 150-cycle Illumina NextSeq 550 flow cell. The study's own analysis went as follows. Because the immunoSEQ output included only junctional sequences and no quality scores, the filtering could not be the same as the filtering used for full-length reads. Sequences were annotated with PyIR, a Python wrapper for IgBLAST v1.9, using IMGT germline references to assign V/J genes and CDR3. Reads were removed for weak V/J assignments (E-value above 1e-6), missing CDR3, stop codons, out-of-frame junctions, or ambiguous translated residues. V3J clonotypes were defined by identical inferred V gene, J gene, and CDR3 amino acid sequence. The percentage overlap between two repertoires was calculated by dividing the number of shared unique clonotypes by the size of the smaller repertoire. Richness of each repertoire was evaluated using RTK rarefaction, the Chao1 estimator, and Recon v2.1 estimates of unobserved clonotypes. For all TCRbeta clonotypes obtained by the gDNA method from a few donors, generation probabilities were computed with OLGA. The table comes from immuneACCESS by way of TCRdb, which keeps in-frame sequences with V and J called. Part of the clones is missing from these tables; in studies checked, under half for an unresolved V gene and the rest for unknown reasons. V and J calls and clone size are as listed in that table; D and trimming were resolved from the DNA. The sample profile shows approximately 740,000 clones; around 74% of them were found once. The top ten constitute about 1.8% of the sample.

On this clone: Its antigen remains unidentified. No much larger clone exists at a distance of one base, and base qualities are not known.

This clonotype originated in a young woman in good health. Sequencing used memory CD4+ T cells sorted from blood. The cell subset or site label, read with the paper, signifies: CD45RA-negative fraction.

The DNA is TGTGCCAGCAGCCTATTAGCGGGAGGGCTGGGGAATGAGCAGTTCTTC. Its amino acids are CASSLLAGGLGNEQFF. The sequence joins TRBV11-2 to TRBJ2-1, with 11 middle bases fitting TRBD2. The germline V gene supplies CDR1 SGHAT and CDR2 FQNNGV. The CDR3 goes from the cysteine to the phenylalanine over 16 residues. Only CDR3 DNA remains: 48 bases, in frame from the first base. Germline trimming amounts to 5 bases on V and 7 bases on J, with 10 as the count of junction bases outside the gene matches.